Presented here are 3 T cell receptor beta chains from one specimen sequenced in a study of T cell responses to AZD1222 COVID-19 vaccine. This table comes from immunoSEQ multiplex PCR, and its TCRdb copy is limited to in-frame clones, with some not included. The repertoire has about 110,000 clones, roughly 89% of them found once; the top ten carry about 2.6%. The sample here was peripheral blood, taken 28 days after the second AZD1222 dose. All receptors derive from an adult who received the AZD1222 COVID-19 vaccine.

The chain recombines TRBV5-1 with TRBJ2-5; 8 positions agree with TRBD1. This CDR3 has 14 amino acids. Germline V CDR1 and CDR2: SGHRS, YFSETQ. V shed 0 bases and J 5 bases; nucleotides not matched to a gene: 3. DNA of the CDR3: TGCGCCAGCAGCTTGGGGGACAGGTTTGAGACCCAGTACTTC. This translates into CASSLGDRFETQYF. Together with reference TRBV5-1 and TRBJ2-5, the CDR3 gives the full variable domain: KAGVTQTPRYLIKTRGQQVTLSCSPISGHRSVSWYQQTPGQGLQFLFEYFSETQRNKGNFPGRFSGRQFSNSRSEMNVSTLELGDSALYLCASSLGDRFETQYFGPGTRLLVL.

The chain is built from TRBV28 and TRBJ1-4; 8 positions agree with TRBD1. Germline CDR1 is MDHEN and CDR2 is SYDVKM. This CDR3 has 19 residues. V trimming: 8 bases; J trimming: 3 bases; junction bases outside the gene matches: 20. The CDR3 sequence: CASLGGGQGGTVANEKLFF. The CDR3 DNA reads as TGTGCCAGCTTAGGGGGTGGACAGGGAGGGACCGTAGCTAATGAAAAACTGTTTTTT.

This chain links TRBV4-3 with TRBJ1-6; no clear D gene. Germline assignment: CDR1 LGHNA and CDR2 YSLEER. Trimming took 1 base from V and 9 from J, leaving 13 bases between them. The length of the CDR3 is 15 residues. CDR3 in DNA: TGCGCCAGCAGCCAAGTATTAAGACAACGTTCACCCCTCCACTTT. It yields the protein CASSQVLRQRSPLHF.